The clone carrying this T cell receptor (beta chain) was seen once. There are 16 residues in the CDR3. Germline V gene lookup returns CDR1 SEHNR and CDR2 FQNEAQ (reference sequence). V lost 2 bases, J lost 7 bases, and 12 bases stayed unmatched. The data were obtained in a study of blood T cell repertoires in COVID-19. Study in general: Acute and convalescent COVID-19 specimens originated in the United States, Italy and Spain.

Per the study methods: Reference gene primer amplification gave nucleated cell count estimates. The repertoire was sequenced with immunoSEQ multiplex PCR; TCRdb's copy has only in-frame clones and lacks some. V and J calls plus clone size are reproduced from that table; the DNA served to infer D and trimming. Of around 180,000 clones in the sample, roughly 85% were seen once. The sequence came from a woman of 80 years or more with active or convalescent COVID-19. Sample: peripheral blood. The rearrangement joins TRBV7-9 to TRBJ1-2; 8 bases agree with TRBD1. As DNA, the CDR3 is TGTGCCAGCAGCTTAACCTCTGGACAGGGAACTGGTGGCTACACCTTC. This codes for CASSLTSGQGTGGYTF.